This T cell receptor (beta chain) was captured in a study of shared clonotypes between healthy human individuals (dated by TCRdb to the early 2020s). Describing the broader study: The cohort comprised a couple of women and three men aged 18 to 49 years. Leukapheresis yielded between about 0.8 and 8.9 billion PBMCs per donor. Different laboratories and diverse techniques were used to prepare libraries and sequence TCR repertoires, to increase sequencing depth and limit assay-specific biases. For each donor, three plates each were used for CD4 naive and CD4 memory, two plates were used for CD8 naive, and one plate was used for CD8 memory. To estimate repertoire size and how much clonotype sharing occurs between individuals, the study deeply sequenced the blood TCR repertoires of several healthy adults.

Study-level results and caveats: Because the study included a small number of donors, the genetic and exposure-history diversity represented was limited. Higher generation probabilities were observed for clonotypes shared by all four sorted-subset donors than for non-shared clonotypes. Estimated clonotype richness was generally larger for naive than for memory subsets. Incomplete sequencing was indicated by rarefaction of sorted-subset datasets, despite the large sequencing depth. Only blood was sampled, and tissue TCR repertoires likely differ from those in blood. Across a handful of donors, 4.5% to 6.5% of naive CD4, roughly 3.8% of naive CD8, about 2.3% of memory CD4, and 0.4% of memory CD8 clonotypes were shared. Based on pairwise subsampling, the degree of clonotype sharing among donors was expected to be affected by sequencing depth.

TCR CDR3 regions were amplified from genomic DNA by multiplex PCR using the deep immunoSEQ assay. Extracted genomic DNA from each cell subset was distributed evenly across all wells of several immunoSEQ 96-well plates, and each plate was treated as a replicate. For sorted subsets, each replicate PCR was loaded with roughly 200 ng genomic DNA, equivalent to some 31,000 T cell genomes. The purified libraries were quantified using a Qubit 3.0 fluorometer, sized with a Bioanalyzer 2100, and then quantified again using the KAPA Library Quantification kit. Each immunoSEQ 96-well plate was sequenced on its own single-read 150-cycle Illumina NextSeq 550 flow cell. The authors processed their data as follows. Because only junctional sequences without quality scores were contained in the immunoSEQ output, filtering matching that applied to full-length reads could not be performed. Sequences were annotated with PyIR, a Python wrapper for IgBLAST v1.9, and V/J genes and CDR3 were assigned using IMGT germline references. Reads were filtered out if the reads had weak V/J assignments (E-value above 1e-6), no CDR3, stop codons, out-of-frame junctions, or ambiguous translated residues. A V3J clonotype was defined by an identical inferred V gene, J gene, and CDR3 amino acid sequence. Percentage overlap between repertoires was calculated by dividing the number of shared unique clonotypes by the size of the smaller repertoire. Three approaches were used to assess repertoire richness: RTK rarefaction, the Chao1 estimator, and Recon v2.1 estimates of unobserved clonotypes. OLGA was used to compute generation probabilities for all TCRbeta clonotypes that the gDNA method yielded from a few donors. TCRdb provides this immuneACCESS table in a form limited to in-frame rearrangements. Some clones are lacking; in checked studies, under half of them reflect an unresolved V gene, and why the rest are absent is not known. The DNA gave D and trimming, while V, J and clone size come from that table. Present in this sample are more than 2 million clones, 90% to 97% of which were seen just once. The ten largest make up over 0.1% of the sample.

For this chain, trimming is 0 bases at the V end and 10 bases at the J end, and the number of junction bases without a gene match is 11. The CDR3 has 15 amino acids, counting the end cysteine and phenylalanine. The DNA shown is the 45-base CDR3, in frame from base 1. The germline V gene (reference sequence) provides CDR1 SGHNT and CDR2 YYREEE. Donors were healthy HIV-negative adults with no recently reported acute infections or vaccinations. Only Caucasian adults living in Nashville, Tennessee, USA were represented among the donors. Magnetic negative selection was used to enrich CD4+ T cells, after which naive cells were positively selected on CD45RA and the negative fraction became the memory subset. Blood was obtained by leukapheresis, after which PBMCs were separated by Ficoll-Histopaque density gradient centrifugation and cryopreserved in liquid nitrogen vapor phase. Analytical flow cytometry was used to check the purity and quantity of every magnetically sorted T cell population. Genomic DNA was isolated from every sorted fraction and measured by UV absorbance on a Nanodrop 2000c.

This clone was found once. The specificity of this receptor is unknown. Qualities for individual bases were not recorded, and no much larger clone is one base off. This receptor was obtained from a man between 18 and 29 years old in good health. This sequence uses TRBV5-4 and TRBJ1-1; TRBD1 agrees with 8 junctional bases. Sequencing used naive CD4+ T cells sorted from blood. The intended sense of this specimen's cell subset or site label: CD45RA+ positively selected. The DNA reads TGTGCCAGCAGCTTGGGACAGGGGAAATCCTTCGGAGCTTTCTTT. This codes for CASSLGQGKSFGAFF.